The 19 T cell receptor beta chains below come from one sample, sequenced in a study of T cells after yellow fever vaccination. TCRdb re-derived calls from the 5' RACE reads in MiXCR, one entry per CDR3 protein. The sample has around 320,000 distinct CDR3 sequences; about 10% are singletons. Sequencing was performed on CD4+ T cells sorted from PBMCs, taken 45 days after the yellow fever booster vaccination. These receptors all stem from a man younger than 35 who received the YFV17D yellow fever vaccine.

This clonotype came up many times. The V call is TRBV4-1, the J call TRBJ2-4, with D unclear. The V gene lost 0 bases and the J gene lost 16 bases, with 10 bases spanning the gap. Germline V gene lookup returns CDR1 MGHRA and CDR2 YSYEKL. The length of the CDR3 is 11 residues. The DNA of the CDR3 is TGCGCCAGCAGCCAAGAGGGCAGAGAATACTTC. Translated: CASSQEGREYF.

This clonotype was observed a few times. The rearrangement joins TRBV24-1 to TRBJ2-1; tentatively, D is TRBD1 or TRBD2 (5 bases each). The CDR3 runs to 14 residues. Trimming stripped 6 bases from V and 10 bases from J, with 18 bases between. Germline-derived CDR1 and CDR2 are KGHDR and SFDVKD. As DNA, the CDR3 is TGTGCCACCAGTACCGGGACCAACTCGCGGGAGCAGTTCTTC. Translating it yields CATSTGTNSREQFF.

The table lists this clonotype with many counts. The V and J genes are TRBV12-3 or TRBV12-4 and TRBJ2-7; 11 positions agree with TRBD2. The CDR3 is 17 amino acids. The junction had 9 bases not matched to a gene; V was cut back by 3 bases and J by 2 bases. The CDR3 bases are TGTGCCAGCAGTTTTAGGCTAGCGGGGGGTTCGCCCTACGAGCAGTACTTC. Translation: CASSFRLAGGSPYEQYF.

This clonotype was seen more than once but under ten times. The gene calls are TRBV5-1 and TRBJ2-5, with TRBD1 as a possible D gene (5 bases). This CDR3 region has 15 residues. Germline CDR1 and CDR2: SGHRS and YFSETQ. Deletions cut 1 base from V and 2 bases from J, with 12 bases between. CDR3 sequence: CASSLNGHRQETQYF. The DNA of the CDR3 is TGCGCCAGCAGCTTGAATGGTCACAGGCAAGAGACCCAGTACTTC.

This clonotype was seen more than once but under ten times. The gene calls are TRBV4-3 and TRBJ1-1, with D unclear. The V gene lost 0 bases and the J gene lost 4 bases, with 6 bases spanning the gap. CDR3 size: 13 residues. Germline V lookup: CDR1 LGHNA, CDR2 YSLEER. DNA of the CDR3: TGCGCCAGCAGCCAAGATTATTCCACTGAAGCTTTCTTT. Protein: CASSQDYSTEAFF.

In its sample, this clonotype was seen a few times. The rearrangement joins TRBV6-5 to TRBJ1-5, with D tentatively TRBD1 (6 bases). The CDR3 runs 13 residues. CDR1 MNHEY and CDR2 SVGAGI come from the germline V gene. V shed 6 bases and J shed 5 bases, with 11 bases lying between them. CDR3: CASRSGAHQPQHF. For the CDR3, the DNA is TGTGCCAGCAGGTCGGGGGCACATCAGCCCCAGCATTTT.

This clonotype was observed a handful of times. The V call is TRBV7-2, the J call TRBJ2-4, with TRBD2 matching over 8 bases. The V gene end was trimmed by 2 bases and the J gene end by 1 base; junction bases not matched to a gene: 10. Germline CDR1 and CDR2: SGHTA and FQGNSA. This CDR3 is 18 amino acids long. The CDR3 sequence is CASSLRIGGAGAKNIQYF. The CDR3 DNA reads TGTGCCAGCAGCTTACGGATCGGGGGGGCCGGGGCCAAAAACATTCAGTACTTC.

J is TRBJ2-1 and V is TRBV13; weak D call: TRBD1 (6 bases). From germline, CDR1 is PRHDT and CDR2 FYEKMQ (reference sequence). This CDR3 is 14 amino acids long. V dropped 4 bases and J dropped 5 bases, with 12 bases sitting between them. In nucleotides, the CDR3 is TGTGCCAGCAGCTCCGGGACACCGGACAATGAGCAGTTCTTC. It codes for CASSSGTPDNEQFF.

This clonotype has a handful of counts. V usage is TRBV25-1 and J usage is TRBJ2-3; D not resolved. The CDR3 runs to 12 residues. With 8 bases removed from V and 7 bases from J, the gap between germline ends came to 13 bases. The germline V gene encodes CDR1 MGHDK and CDR2 SYGVNS. The CDR3: CASSLSTHTQYF. DNA of the CDR3: TGTGCCAGCTCCCTAAGCACCCATACGCAGTATTTT.

The V and J genes are TRBV7-2 and TRBJ1-3; D may be TRBD1 (6 bases). V was trimmed by 6 bases and J by 0 bases, leaving 12 bases between them. The CDR3 runs 15 residues. In germline, CDR1 is SGHTA, CDR2 FQGNSA. For the CDR3, the DNA is TGTGCCAGCAGGGGGGAACAGGGCTCTGGAAACACCATATATTTT. Its translation: CASRGEQGSGNTIYF.

This clonotype was observed a few times. CDR3 bases: TGTGCCAGCAGCCGCCCCACGGCTGAAGCTTTCTTT. Translated, it gives CASSRPTAEAFF. The genes are TRBV7-2 and TRBJ1-1; the D is unclear. Germline values: CDR1 SGHTA, CDR2 FQGNSA. Trimming left V 5 bases short and J 6 bases short, with 10 bases between. This CDR3 region has 12 residues.

The sample holds a few counts of this clonotype. V usage is TRBV7-2 and J usage is TRBJ2-2, with D possibly matching TRBD1 (6 bases). V was clipped by 5 bases and J by 6 bases, with 19 bases between them. CDR1 SGHTA and CDR2 FQGNSA come from the germline V gene. CDR3 length: 16 residues. The CDR3 DNA reads as TGTGCCAGCAGCCAAAATAACGACAGGAGAGCCGGGGAGCTGTTTTTT. Translation: CASSQNNDRRAGELFF.

The chain joins TRBV28 to TRBJ2-3; D gene ambiguous. The CDR3 extends over 15 amino acids. V was clipped by 7 bases and J by 0 bases, with 14 bases between them. Germline-derived CDR1 and CDR2 are MDHEN and SYDVKM. The CDR3 nucleotides are TGTGCCAGCACCACAGTGGGCGCTAGCACAGATACGCAGTATTTT. This gives the protein CASTTVGASTDTQYF.

In its sample, this clonotype was seen many times. This rearrangement joins TRBV7-8 to TRBJ1-6; a weak D match, TRBD1 (5 bases). The CDR3 has 16 amino acids. The V end was cut by 0 bases, the J end by 5 bases, with 11 bases between. Germline CDR1 reads SGHVS; CDR2 reads FQNEAQ. CDR3 residues: CASSLARGSNNSPLHF. The DNA of the CDR3 is TGTGCCAGCAGCTTAGCAAGGGGATCAAATAATTCACCCCTCCACTTT.

In its sample, this clonotype was seen a few times. The V call is TRBV5-1, the J call TRBJ1-1, with D unclear. The germline V gene encodes CDR1 SGHRS and CDR2 YFSETQ. This CDR3 region has 12 residues. V lost 4 bases and J 6 bases, leaving 10 bases between the germline ends. For the CDR3, the DNA is TGCGCCAGCAGCCCCGGCAGGTCTGAAGCTTTCTTT. This encodes CASSPGRSEAFF.

Points on this clonotype: The junction departs from the called germline gene at one end, perhaps through a read error. V usage is TRBV6-1 and J usage is TRBJ2-1; TRBD1 is a possible D gene (6 bases). There are 12 residues in the CDR3. From germline, CDR1 is MNHNS and CDR2 SASEGT. The CDR3 region has the DNA TGTGCCAGCAGTGACGGGACACCAACCTACTACTTC. Encoded protein: CASSDGTPTYYF.

The chain carries TRBV5-5 and TRBJ2-3; 8 bases fit TRBD2. Germline loops: CDR1 SGHKS, CDR2 YYEKEE (reference sequence). CDR3 size: 15 residues. Trimming removed 1 base from V and 4 bases from J; junction bases left unmatched: 5. The CDR3 DNA is TGTGCCAGCAGCTTGAGGGTCGGGGGGGCAGATACGCAGTATTTT. This encodes CASSLRVGGADTQYF.

This clonotype appeared many times. This chain uses TRBV5-1 with TRBJ1-1; a weak D match, TRBD1 (5 bases). Germline CDR1 and CDR2: SGHRS and YFSETQ. There are 14 residues in the CDR3. The V and J ends lost 3 bases and 1 base respectively, with 10 bases between them. CDR3 DNA sequence: TGCGCCAGCAGCTGGGACGGAGAGAACACTGAAGCTTTCTTT. Translation: CASSWDGENTEAFF.

The rearrangement uses TRBV7-2 and TRBJ2-5; a possible D gene is TRBD2 (7 bases). Germline CDR1 reads SGHTA; CDR2 reads FQGNSA. Trimming took off 5 bases at V and 1 base at J, with 17 bases between the two ends. This CDR3 is 16 amino acids long. The CDR3 bases are TGTGCCAGCAGCCCTAGTGGGGGGGCCATCCAAGAGACCCAGTACTTC. Translated, it gives CASSPSGGAIQETQYF. Full variable domain (missing parts from reference TRBV7-2 and TRBJ2-5): GAGVSQSPSNKVTEKGKDVELRCDPISGHTALYWYRQSLGQGLEFLIYFQGNSAPDKSGLPSDRFSAERTGGSVSTLTIQRTQQEDSAVYLCASSPSGGAIQETQYFGPGTRLLVL.